This is a list of T cell receptor beta chains from one sample in a study of blood T cells in healthy people across ages. One entry per CDR3 protein, called by TCRdb with MiXCR from the 5' RACE reads. The sample holds hundreds of thousands of distinct CDR3 sequences, 45% to 70% seen once. The sample consisted of blood. These receptors were collected from a middle-aged man in good health. CDR3s include the opening cysteine and the closing phenylalanine or tryptophan. A D gene is named only where the DNA matches it firmly. Clone size is shown for a subset of rows, as once, few, many or a class of expanded clone.

d_gene: NA
j_gene: TRBJ2-2
abundance: many
v_gene: TRBV14
CDR3aa: CASSQGARGRISGELFF
CDR3nt: TGTGCCAGCAGCCAAGGGGCCCGGGGGAGAATATCCGGGGAGCTGTTTTTT

d_gene: TRBD2
j_gene: TRBJ2-7
abundance: NA
v_gene: TRBV7-2
CDR3aa: CASSQTGTSRNEQYF
CDR3nt: TGTGCCAGCAGCCAAACCGGGACTAGTCGCAATGAGCAGTACTTC

d_gene: TRBD2
j_gene: TRBJ2-3
abundance: NA
v_gene: TRBV5-1
CDR3aa: CASSSSASGTSDTQYF
CDR3nt: TGCGCCAGCAGCTCTTCGGCTAGCGGAACATCAGATACGCAGTATTTT

d_gene: NA
j_gene: TRBJ2-1
abundance: once
v_gene: TRBV15
CDR3aa: CATSRIPSGSSYNEQFF
CDR3nt: TGTGCCACCAGCAGAATCCCCTCAGGGAGCTCCTACAATGAGCAGTTCTTC

d_gene: TRBD1
j_gene: TRBJ2-5
abundance: few
v_gene: TRBV2
CDR3aa: CASSVNRGETQYF
CDR3nt: TGTGCCAGCAGTGTGAACAGGGGTGAGACCCAGTACTTC

d_gene: NA
j_gene: TRBJ2-7
abundance: NA
v_gene: TRBV15
CDR3aa: CATSSDFAWEAYEQYF
CDR3nt: TGTGCCACCAGCAGCGATTTCGCGTGGGAGGCCTACGAGCAGTACTTC

d_gene: NA
j_gene: TRBJ1-1
abundance: few
v_gene: TRBV29-1
CDR3aa: CSVVYGVNTEAFF
CDR3nt: TGCAGCGTTGTATACGGCGTGAACACTGAAGCTTTCTTT

d_gene: TRBD2
j_gene: TRBJ2-7
abundance: NA
v_gene: TRBV6-2/TRBV6-3
CDR3aa: CASMLGAALAGDIHEQYF
CDR3nt: TGTGCCAGCATGCTAGGGGCCGCCTTAGCGGGAGATATCCACGAGCAGTACTTC

d_gene: NA
j_gene: TRBJ1-1
abundance: NA
v_gene: TRBV5-1
CDR3aa: CASSDGGAEAFF
CDR3nt: TGCGCCAGCAGCGACGGAGGGGCTGAAGCTTTCTTT

d_gene: NA
j_gene: TRBJ2-1
abundance: few
v_gene: TRBV9
CDR3aa: CASSVELGDEQFF
CDR3nt: TGTGCCAGCAGCGTAGAGCTCGGAGATGAGCAGTTCTTC

d_gene: NA
j_gene: TRBJ1-5
abundance: NA
v_gene: TRBV28
CDR3aa: CASSLFGNQPQHF
CDR3nt: TGTGCCAGCAGTTTATTCGGAAATCAGCCCCAGCATTTT

d_gene: NA
j_gene: TRBJ2-3
abundance: NA
v_gene: TRBV9
CDR3aa: CASSVGGMDTQYF
CDR3nt: TGTGCCAGCAGCGTAGGGGGTATGGATACGCAGTATTTT

d_gene: NA
j_gene: TRBJ2-6
abundance: NA
v_gene: TRBV6-5
CDR3aa: CASSYRDPGSGANVLTF
CDR3nt: TGTGCCAGCAGTTACAGGGATCCAGGCTCTGGGGCCAACGTCCTGACTTTC

d_gene: NA
j_gene: TRBJ2-1
abundance: NA
v_gene: TRBV7-2
CDR3aa: CASSSRGRLHNEQFF
CDR3nt: TGTGCCAGCAGCTCCCGGGGTAGGTTACACAATGAGCAGTTCTTC

d_gene: TRBD2
j_gene: TRBJ2-7
abundance: few
v_gene: TRBV29-1
CDR3aa: CSVDPPRASGTYEQYF
CDR3nt: TGCAGCGTTGATCCTCCCAGGGCTAGCGGGACCTACGAGCAGTACTTC

d_gene: TRBD1
j_gene: TRBJ1-6
abundance: NA
v_gene: TRBV27
CDR3aa: CASSSTGTIARDNSPLHF
CDR3nt: TGTGCCAGCAGTTCGACAGGGACGATAGCAAGGGATAATTCACCCCTCCACTTT

d_gene: NA
j_gene: TRBJ2-3
abundance: NA
v_gene: TRBV7-6
CDR3aa: CASSYGQSGSTDTQYF
CDR3nt: TGTGCCAGCAGCTATGGACAGAGCGGTAGCACAGATACGCAGTATTTT

d_gene: TRBD1
j_gene: TRBJ1-1
abundance: NA
v_gene: TRBV5-1
CDR3aa: CASRLDRDTEAFF
CDR3nt: TGCGCCAGCAGACTGGACAGGGATACTGAAGCTTTCTTT

d_gene: TRBD1
j_gene: TRBJ1-2
abundance: NA
v_gene: TRBV29-1
CDR3aa: CSGWTGDSWGYTF
CDR3nt: TGCAGCGGGTGGACAGGAGATTCCTGGGGCTACACCTTC

d_gene: NA
j_gene: TRBJ2-2
abundance: NA
v_gene: TRBV20-1
CDR3aa: CSARVPTNTGELFF
CDR3nt: TGCAGTGCTAGAGTCCCGACGAACACCGGGGAGCTGTTTTTT

d_gene: TRBD1
j_gene: TRBJ2-5
abundance: NA
v_gene: TRBV28
CDR3aa: CASRLTGGNRETQYF
CDR3nt: TGTGCCAGCAGACTGACAGGGGGCAATAGGGAGACCCAGTACTTC

d_gene: TRBD1
j_gene: TRBJ2-7
abundance: NA
v_gene: TRBV10-3
CDR3aa: CAISGADRDNDEQYF
CDR3nt: TGTGCCATCAGTGGGGCGGACAGGGATAATGACGAGCAGTACTTC

d_gene: NA
j_gene: TRBJ1-6
abundance: NA
v_gene: TRBV25-1
CDR3aa: CASSQTGFNSPLHF
CDR3nt: TGTGCCAGCAGCCAAACAGGGTTTAATTCACCCCTCCACTTT

d_gene: NA
j_gene: TRBJ2-3
abundance: NA
v_gene: TRBV27
CDR3aa: CASGAGPSDTQYF
CDR3nt: TGTGCCAGCGGGGCAGGTCCCTCAGATACGCAGTATTTT

d_gene: NA
j_gene: TRBJ1-1
abundance: NA
v_gene: TRBV7-9
CDR3aa: CASSSSQNTEAFF
CDR3nt: TGTGCCAGCAGCTCCTCACAGAACACTGAAGCTTTCTTT

d_gene: NA
j_gene: TRBJ2-4
abundance: NA
v_gene: TRBV7-8
CDR3aa: CASSLVGVEYF
CDR3nt: TGTGCCAGCAGCTTAGTGGGTGTGGAGTACTTC

d_gene: TRBD2
j_gene: TRBJ2-1
abundance: few
v_gene: TRBV28
CDR3aa: CASRRLAGVSEQFF
CDR3nt: TGTGCCAGCAGGCGACTAGCGGGAGTTTCAGAGCAGTTCTTC

d_gene: NA
j_gene: TRBJ2-1
abundance: NA
v_gene: TRBV5-1
CDR3aa: CASSSQGRAAYNEQFF
CDR3nt: TGCGCCAGCAGCTCGCAAGGACGAGCGGCCTACAATGAGCAGTTCTTC

d_gene: TRBD2
j_gene: TRBJ2-5
abundance: NA
v_gene: TRBV20-1
CDR3aa: CSARPLPGGQETQYF
CDR3nt: TGCAGTGCTAGACCTCTGCCGGGGGGTCAAGAGACCCAGTACTTC

d_gene: NA
j_gene: TRBJ2-1
abundance: NA
v_gene: TRBV6-2/TRBV6-3
CDR3aa: CASNNPWRDTSYNEQFF
CDR3nt: TGTGCCAGCAATAACCCCTGGCGGGATACCTCCTACAATGAGCAGTTCTTC

d_gene: TRBD1
j_gene: TRBJ2-7
abundance: few
v_gene: TRBV28
CDR3aa: CASSSWGQGVSYEQYF
CDR3nt: TGTGCCAGCAGCTCCTGGGGACAGGGAGTCTCCTACGAGCAGTACTTC

d_gene: NA
j_gene: TRBJ2-7
abundance: NA
v_gene: TRBV7-6
CDR3aa: CASSLASKGYEQYF
CDR3nt: TGTGCCAGCAGCTTAGCGAGTAAGGGCTACGAGCAGTACTTC

d_gene: NA
j_gene: TRBJ2-3
abundance: NA
v_gene: TRBV11-2
CDR3aa: CASFQGDTQYF
CDR3nt: TGTGCCAGCTTCCAGGGGGATACGCAGTATTTT

d_gene: NA
j_gene: TRBJ2-1
abundance: NA
v_gene: TRBV20-1
CDR3aa: CSAPPLAGTHNEQFF
CDR3nt: TGCAGTGCTCCCCCCCTTGCGGGGACCCACAATGAGCAGTTCTTC

d_gene: NA
j_gene: TRBJ2-2
abundance: NA
v_gene: TRBV12-3/TRBV12-4
CDR3aa: CASSLQGWGTGELFF
CDR3nt: TGTGCCAGCAGTTTACAGGGTTGGGGCACCGGGGAGCTGTTTTTT

d_gene: TRBD2
j_gene: TRBJ2-5
abundance: NA
v_gene: TRBV3-1
CDR3aa: CASSQDFRGGRNEQYF
CDR3nt: TGTGCCAGCAGCCAAGATTTCCGGGGGGGTCGGAATGAGCAGTACTTC

d_gene: TRBD1
j_gene: TRBJ1-5
abundance: few
v_gene: TRBV20-1
CDR3aa: CSARDRGTGASNQPQHF
CDR3nt: TGCAGTGCTAGAGATCGGGGGACAGGGGCTAGCAATCAGCCCCAGCATTTT

d_gene: TRBD1
j_gene: TRBJ2-1
abundance: NA
v_gene: TRBV20-1
CDR3aa: CSGLWDRGYEQFF
CDR3nt: TGCAGTGGCCTTTGGGACAGGGGGTATGAGCAGTTCTTC

d_gene: TRBD2
j_gene: TRBJ2-1
abundance: NA
v_gene: TRBV20-1
CDR3aa: CSASRLAGGSYNEQFF
CDR3nt: TGCAGTGCTTCCCGACTAGCGGGAGGCTCCTACAATGAGCAGTTCTTC

d_gene: NA
j_gene: TRBJ2-1
abundance: NA
v_gene: TRBV10-3
CDR3aa: CAISGQSNEQFF
CDR3nt: TGTGCCATCAGTGGACAGTCCAATGAGCAGTTCTTC

d_gene: TRBD2
j_gene: TRBJ2-7
abundance: NA
v_gene: TRBV24-1
CDR3aa: CATSDSSLAGAYNEQYF
CDR3nt: TGTGCCACCAGTGATTCTTCCCTAGCGGGGGCCTACAATGAGCAGTACTTC

d_gene: TRBD1
j_gene: TRBJ1-5
abundance: NA
v_gene: TRBV29-1
CDR3aa: CSVMGQGGNQPQHF
CDR3nt: TGCAGCGTCATGGGACAGGGCGGCAATCAGCCCCAGCATTTT

d_gene: NA
j_gene: TRBJ2-2
abundance: NA
v_gene: TRBV15
CDR3aa: CATSERTRVLGGELFF
CDR3nt: TGTGCCACCAGCGAGAGAACTAGAGTTTTGGGCGGGGAGCTGTTTTTT

d_gene: TRBD1
j_gene: TRBJ1-4
abundance: NA
v_gene: TRBV15
CDR3aa: CATRDRGGRAEKLFF
CDR3nt: TGTGCCACGCGGGACAGGGGTGGACGGGCTGAAAAACTGTTTTTT

d_gene: NA
j_gene: TRBJ2-7
abundance: NA
v_gene: TRBV7-2
CDR3aa: CASSLAVTGYEQYF
CDR3nt: TGTGCCAGCAGCTTAGCCGTGACGGGTTACGAGCAGTACTTC

d_gene: NA
j_gene: TRBJ2-2
abundance: NA
v_gene: TRBV9
CDR3aa: CASSPRDYTGELFF
CDR3nt: TGTGCCAGCAGCCCTCGGGACTACACCGGGGAGCTGTTTTTT

d_gene: TRBD2
j_gene: TRBJ2-3
abundance: NA
v_gene: TRBV7-2
CDR3aa: CASSFWVAGAADTQYF
CDR3nt: TGTGCCAGCAGCTTTTGGGTAGCGGGGGCCGCAGATACGCAGTATTTT

d_gene: NA
j_gene: TRBJ2-5
abundance: NA
v_gene: TRBV14
CDR3aa: CASSQDFGRGVGETQYF
CDR3nt: TGTGCCAGCAGCCAAGATTTTGGGAGAGGGGTAGGAGAGACCCAGTACTTC

d_gene: NA
j_gene: TRBJ1-1
abundance: NA
v_gene: TRBV29-1
CDR3aa: CSVWRSGEAFF
CDR3nt: TGCAGCGTTTGGAGGTCAGGGGAAGCTTTCTTT

d_gene: NA
j_gene: TRBJ2-7
abundance: once
v_gene: TRBV7-7
CDR3aa: CASSRETDYEQYF
CDR3nt: TGTGCCAGCAGCCGGGAGACGGATTACGAGCAGTACTTC

d_gene: TRBD2
j_gene: TRBJ2-1
abundance: NA
v_gene: TRBV7-2
CDR3aa: CASSSREGEQFF
CDR3nt: TGTGCCAGCAGCAGCAGGGAGGGTGAGCAGTTCTTC

d_gene: TRBD2
j_gene: TRBJ2-7
abundance: NA
v_gene: TRBV11-3
CDR3aa: CASSLSGLAGGDEQYF
CDR3nt: TGTGCCAGCAGCTTATCTGGGCTAGCGGGAGGAGACGAGCAGTACTTC

d_gene: TRBD1
j_gene: TRBJ2-3
abundance: NA
v_gene: TRBV2
CDR3aa: CASETPSTGVRTDTQYF
CDR3nt: TGTGCCAGCGAGACTCCCTCGACAGGGGTCCGCACAGATACGCAGTATTTT

d_gene: TRBD1
j_gene: TRBJ1-1
abundance: NA
v_gene: TRBV29-1
CDR3aa: CSVDPGQANTEAFF
CDR3nt: TGCAGCGTTGACCCCGGACAGGCAAACACTGAAGCTTTCTTT